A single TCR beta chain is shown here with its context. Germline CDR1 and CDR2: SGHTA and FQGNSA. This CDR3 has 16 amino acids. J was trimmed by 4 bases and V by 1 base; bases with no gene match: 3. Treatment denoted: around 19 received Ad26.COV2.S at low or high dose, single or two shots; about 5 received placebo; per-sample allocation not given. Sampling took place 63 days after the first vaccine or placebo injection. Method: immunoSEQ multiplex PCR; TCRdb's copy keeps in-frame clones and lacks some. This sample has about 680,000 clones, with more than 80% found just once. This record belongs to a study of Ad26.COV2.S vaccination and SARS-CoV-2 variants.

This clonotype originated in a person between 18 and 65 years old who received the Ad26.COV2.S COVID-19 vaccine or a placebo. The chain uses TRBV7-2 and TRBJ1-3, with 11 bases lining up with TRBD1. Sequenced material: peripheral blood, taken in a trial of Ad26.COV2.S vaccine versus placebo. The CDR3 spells CASSLERTGGGNTIYF. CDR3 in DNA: TGTGCCAGCAGCTTAGAGAGGACAGGGGGCGGAAACACCATATATTTT.